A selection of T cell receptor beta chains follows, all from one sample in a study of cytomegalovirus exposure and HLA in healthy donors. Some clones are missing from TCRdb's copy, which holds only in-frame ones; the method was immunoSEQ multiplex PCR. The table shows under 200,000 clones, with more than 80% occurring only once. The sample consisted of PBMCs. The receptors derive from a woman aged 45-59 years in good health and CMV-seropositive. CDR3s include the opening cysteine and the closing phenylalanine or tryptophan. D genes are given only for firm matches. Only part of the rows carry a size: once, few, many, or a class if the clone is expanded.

CASSKQPNTEAFF TGTGCCAGCAGTAAACAGCCGAACACTGAAGCTTTCTTT . . TRBJ1-1 TRBV6-5
CASSRDTLGYTF TGCGCCAGCAGTCGGGACACCCTGGGCTACACCTTC . few TRBJ1-2 TRBV5-1
CASSRGSNQPQHF TGTGCCAGCAGTCGCGGTAGCAATCAGCCCCAGCATTTT . . TRBJ1-5 TRBV6-5
CASSFIQVAFF TGTGCCAGCAGTTTTATACAGGTAGCTTTCTTT . . TRBJ1-1 TRBV28
CASSLGLSGNTIYF TGTGCCAGCAGCTTAGGACTCTCCGGAAACACCATATATTTT . . TRBJ1-3 TRBV7-2
CASSRVAGGDRQTQYF TGTGCCAGTAGTAGGGTAGCGGGGGGGGATCGGCAGACCCAGTACTTC TRBD2 . TRBJ2-5 TRBV19
CASSLRGPTGELFF TGTGCCAGCAGCCTCAGGGGACCCACCGGGGAGCTGTTTTTT . . TRBJ2-2 TRBV2
CASSPGGSTDTQYF TGTGCCAGCAGCCCTGGAGGGTCGACAGATACGCAGTATTTT . . TRBJ2-3 TRBV7-9
CASSRPGQLDEQYF TGTGCCAGCAGCCGGCCAGGGCAATTGGACGAGCAGTACTTC . . TRBJ2-7 TRBV7-2
CASSFLSGGARGDTQYF TGTGCCAGCAGCTTCCTTAGCGGGGGGGCGCGAGGAGATACGCAGTATTTT TRBD2 . TRBJ2-3 TRBV7-2
CASSQDPAGGWNEQFF TGCGCCAGCAGCCAAGATCCAGCGGGGGGGTGGAATGAGCAGTTCTTC TRBD2 . TRBJ2-1 TRBV4-1
CASSLLEGGLNNEQFF TGTGCCAGCAGCTTATTAGAGGGGGGGCTTAACAATGAGCAGTTCTTC . . TRBJ2-1 TRBV7-8
CASTRSGGREQYF TGTGCCAGTACCCGGTCCGGGGGAAGAGAGCAGTACTTC . . TRBJ2-5 TRBV19
CASSPTGLADTQYF TGTGCCAGCAGCCCGACAGGGCTGGCAGATACGCAGTATTTT TRBD1 few TRBJ2-3 TRBV6-6
CASSPKYSRQYF TGTGCCAGCAGTCCTAAGTATTCGAGGCAGTACTTC . . TRBJ2-7 TRBV2
CASSLGRVVQEKLFF TGCGCCAGCAGCTTGGGCCGGGTCGTTCAGGAAAAACTGTTTTTT . . TRBJ1-4 TRBV5-1
CASSEVTVWYF TGTGCCAGCAGTGAAGTGACAGTTTGGTACTTC . . TRBJ2-5 TRBV6-1
CSWGGATDTQYF TGCAGCTGGGGAGGGGCGACAGATACGCAGTATTTT TRBD2 . TRBJ2-3 TRBV29-1
CASGGRAGELFF TGTGCCAGCGGCGGGCGCGCCGGGGAGCTGTTTTTT . . TRBJ2-2 TRBV11-3
CASSLDINYGYTF TGTGCCAGCAGTCTGGACATCAACTATGGCTACACCTTC . few TRBJ1-2 TRBV2
CASTNRVSTEAFF TGTGCCAGCACCAACAGGGTCTCCACTGAAGCTTTCTTT . . TRBJ1-1 TRBV6-1
CASSSGQFYGYTF TGTGCCAGCAGCTCGGGACAGTTCTATGGCTACACCTTC TRBD1 . TRBJ1-2 TRBV7-6